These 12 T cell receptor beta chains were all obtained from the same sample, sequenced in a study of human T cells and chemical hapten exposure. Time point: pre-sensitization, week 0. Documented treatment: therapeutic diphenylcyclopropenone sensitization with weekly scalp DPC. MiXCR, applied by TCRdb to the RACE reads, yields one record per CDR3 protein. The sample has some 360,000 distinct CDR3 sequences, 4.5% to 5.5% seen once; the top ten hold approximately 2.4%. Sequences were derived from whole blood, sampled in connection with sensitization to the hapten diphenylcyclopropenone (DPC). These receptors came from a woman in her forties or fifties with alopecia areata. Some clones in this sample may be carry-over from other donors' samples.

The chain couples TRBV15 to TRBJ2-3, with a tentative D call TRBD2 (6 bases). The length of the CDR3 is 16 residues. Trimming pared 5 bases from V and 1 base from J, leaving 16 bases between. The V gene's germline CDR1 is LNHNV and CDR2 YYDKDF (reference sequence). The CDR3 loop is CATSGRTTTGTDTQYF. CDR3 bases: TGTGCCACCAGCGGGAGGACCACGACTGGCACAGATACGCAGTATTTT.

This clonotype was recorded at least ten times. The CDR3 DNA is TGTGCCAGCACACTACTAGCGGGCGCCTACAATGAGCAGTTCTTC. This codes for CASTLLAGAYNEQFF. The V and J genes are TRBV12-3 or TRBV12-4 and TRBJ2-1, with 9 bases lining up with TRBD2. The ends lost 7 bases at V and 2 bases at J; junction bases unmatched: 6. CDR3 length: 15 residues.

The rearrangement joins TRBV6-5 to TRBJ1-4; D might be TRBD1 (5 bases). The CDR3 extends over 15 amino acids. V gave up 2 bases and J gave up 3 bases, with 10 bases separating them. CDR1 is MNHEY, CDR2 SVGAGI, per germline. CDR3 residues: CASSYKGLANEKLFF. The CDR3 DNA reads TGTGCCAGCAGTTACAAGGGGTTGGCTAATGAAAAACTGTTTTTT.

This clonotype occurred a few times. CDR3: CASSFPGQGIYEQYF. CDR3 in DNA: TGTGCCAGCAGTTTTCCGGGACAGGGGATCTACGAGCAGTACTTC. This sequence joins TRBV6-5 and TRBJ2-7, with 10 nucleotides matching TRBD1. The trim removed 4 bases at V and 3 bases at J, leaving 6 bases unmatched. CDR3 size: 15 residues. Germline V gene sequence: CDR1 MNHEY, CDR2 SVGAGI.

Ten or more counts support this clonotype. DNA of the CDR3: TGTGCCAGCAGGGAGAGTATGGATACGCAGTATTTT. It yields the protein CASRESMDTQYF. The chain couples TRBV28 to TRBJ2-3, with D uncertain. Per germline, CDR1 MDHEN and CDR2 SYDVKM. This CDR3 comprises 12 residues. Trimming stripped 6 bases from V and 6 bases from J, with 10 bases between. Drawing the rest from reference TRBV28 and TRBJ2-3, the complete variable domain is DVKVTQSSRYLVKRTGEKVFLECVQDMDHENMFWYRQDPGLGLRLIYFSYDVKMKEKGDIPEGYSVSREKKERFSLILESASTNQTSMYLCASRESMDTQYFGPGTRLTVL.

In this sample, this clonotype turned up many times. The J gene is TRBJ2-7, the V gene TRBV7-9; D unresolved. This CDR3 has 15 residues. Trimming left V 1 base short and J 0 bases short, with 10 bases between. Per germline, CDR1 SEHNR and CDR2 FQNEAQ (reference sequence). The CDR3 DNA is TGTGCCAGCAGCTTAGGACGCTTCGGCTCCTACGAGCAGTACTTC. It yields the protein CASSLGRFGSYEQYF.

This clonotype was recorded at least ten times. CDR3 nucleotide sequence: TGCAGCGTTGAAACTGACGTTAACTCTGGGGCCAACGTCCTGACTTTC. Protein product: CSVETDVNSGANVLTF. The V and J genes are TRBV29-1 and TRBJ2-6; no firm D call. The V end was cut by 2 bases, the J end by 0 bases, with 11 bases between. Germline V gene lookup returns CDR1 SQVTM and CDR2 ANQGSEA. CDR3 length: 16 residues. The full variable domain, in which reference TRBV29-1 and TRBJ2-6 provide the parts outside the CDR3, is SAVISQKPSRDICQRGTSLTIQCQVDSQVTMMFWYRQQPGQSLTLIATANQGSEATYESGFVIDKFPISRPNLTFSTLTVSNMSPEDSSIYLCSVETDVNSGANVLTFGAGSRLTVL.

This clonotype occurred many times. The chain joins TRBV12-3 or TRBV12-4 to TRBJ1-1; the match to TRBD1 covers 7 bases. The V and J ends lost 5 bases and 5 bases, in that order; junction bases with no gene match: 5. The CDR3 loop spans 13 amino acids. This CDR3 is CASSTGARTEAFF. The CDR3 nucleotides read TGTGCCAGCAGTACAGGGGCGAGGACTGAAGCTTTCTTT.

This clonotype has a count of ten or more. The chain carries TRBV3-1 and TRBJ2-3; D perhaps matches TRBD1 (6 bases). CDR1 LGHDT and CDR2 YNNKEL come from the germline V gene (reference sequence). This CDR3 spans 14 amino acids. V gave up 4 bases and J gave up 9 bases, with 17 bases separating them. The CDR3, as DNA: TGTGCCAGCAGCCTTGAATCGACAGGCTCCACGCAGTATTTT. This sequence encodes CASSLESTGSTQYF.

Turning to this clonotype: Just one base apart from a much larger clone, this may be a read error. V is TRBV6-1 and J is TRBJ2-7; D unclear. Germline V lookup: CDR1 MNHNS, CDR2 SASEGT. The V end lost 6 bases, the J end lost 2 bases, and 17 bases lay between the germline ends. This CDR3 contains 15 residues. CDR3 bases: TGTGCCAGCAGCAGAGAAGGTTCAGGACCCTACGAGCAGTACTTC. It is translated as CASSREGSGPYEQYF.

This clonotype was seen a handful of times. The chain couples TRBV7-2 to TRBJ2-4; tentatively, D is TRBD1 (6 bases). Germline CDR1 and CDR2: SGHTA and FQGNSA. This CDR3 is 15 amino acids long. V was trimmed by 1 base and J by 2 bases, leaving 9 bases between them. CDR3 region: CASSLGGPTKNIQYF. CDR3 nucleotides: TGTGCCAGCAGCTTAGGGGGGCCTACCAAAAACATTCAGTACTTC.

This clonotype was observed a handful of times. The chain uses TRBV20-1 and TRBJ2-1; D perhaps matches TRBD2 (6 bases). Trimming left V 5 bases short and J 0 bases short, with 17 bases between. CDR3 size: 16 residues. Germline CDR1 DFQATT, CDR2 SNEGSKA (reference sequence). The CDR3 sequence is CSAPILAESSYNEQFF. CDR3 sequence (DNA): TGCAGTGCTCCAATACTAGCCGAGAGCTCCTACAATGAGCAGTTCTTC.